This T cell receptor beta chain derives from a study of blood T cell repertoires in COVID-19. About the study: T cells, B-cell-depleted T cells, or PBMCs supplied cDNA or gDNA.

Losses at the gene ends were 9 bases for V and 0 bases for J; bases not matched to a gene: 10. Germline values: CDR1 MGHRA, CDR2 YSYEKL. This CDR3 is built from 17 residues. Source study methods: For nucleated cells, counts were estimated from reference gene primer amplification. Some clones are missing from TCRdb's copy, which holds only in-frame ones; the method was immunoSEQ multiplex PCR. V, J and clone size were drawn from that table, and D and trimming were deduced from the DNA. Of some 300,000 clones listed, about 90% were seen once; the top ten hold 2.5% to 3.5%. The chain couples TRBV4-1 to TRBJ1-6; 8 nucleotides match TRBD1. The material sequenced was PBMCs or T cells enriched from blood (not recorded which). This sequence originates from a woman aged 45-59 years who had been exposed to COVID-19. CDR3 in amino acids: CASGTGLARSYNSPLHF. CDR3 nucleotide sequence: TGCGCCAGTGGGACAGGACTTGCACGCTCCTATAATTCACCCCTCCACTTT.